A selection of T cell receptor beta chains follows, all from one sample in a study of technical replicates of blood from a few donors. Method: immunoSEQ multiplex PCR; TCRdb's copy keeps in-frame clones and lacks some. The data show around 70,000 clones, 93% seen once. Sequencing was carried out using T cells isolated from PBMCs. These receptors were taken from a human donor in good health. Both conserved end residues are part of each CDR3. D genes are given only for firm matches. Only some rows state a clone size, as once, few, many or a class for expanded clones.

V gene: TRBV19
D gene: .
J gene: TRBJ1-5
clone size: .
CDR3 DNA: TGTGCCAGTACGCCCAACCTCCAGGGAAGCAATCAGCCCCAGCATTTT
CDR3 protein: CASTPNLQGSNQPQHF

V gene: TRBV5-1
D gene: TRBD1
J gene: TRBJ1-1
clone size: .
CDR3 DNA: TGCGCCAGCAGCATTGAGCAGGGGGCAGGCACTGAAGCTTTCTTT
CDR3 protein: CASSIEQGAGTEAFF

V gene: TRBV18
D gene: TRBD1
J gene: TRBJ1-4
clone size: .
CDR3 DNA: TGTGCCAGCTCACCCGGACAGGGGGATGAAAAACTGTTTTTT
CDR3 protein: CASSPGQGDEKLFF

V gene: TRBV18
D gene: .
J gene: TRBJ1-2
clone size: .
CDR3 DNA: TGTGCCAGCTCACCACGGGAGAATTTCTATGGCTACACCTTC
CDR3 protein: CASSPRENFYGYTF

V gene: TRBV4-1
D gene: TRBD1
J gene: TRBJ1-2
clone size: .
CDR3 DNA: TGCGCCAGCAGCCCACCGGGACAGGGAGCGAATGGCTACACCTTC
CDR3 protein: CASSPPGQGANGYTF

V gene: TRBV7-2
D gene: .
J gene: TRBJ2-7
clone size: .
CDR3 DNA: TGTGCCAGCAGCTTATACAGGGCTACCTACGAGCAGTACTTC
CDR3 protein: CASSLYRATYEQYF

V gene: TRBV11-2
D gene: TRBD1
J gene: TRBJ1-3
clone size: .
CDR3 DNA: TGTGCCAGCAGCTTAGGGACAGGGCTCTCTGGAAACACCATATATTTT
CDR3 protein: CASSLGTGLSGNTIYF

V gene: TRBV28
D gene: .
J gene: TRBJ2-7
clone size: .
CDR3 DNA: TGTGCCAGCAGTTTTGGGGGGACCACCTTCTACGAGCAGTACTTC
CDR3 protein: CASSFGGTTFYEQYF

V gene: TRBV7-2
D gene: TRBD1
J gene: TRBJ1-5
clone size: .
CDR3 DNA: TGTGCCAGCAGCTTAGTGGGACAGTCAAATCAGCCCCAGCATTTT
CDR3 protein: CASSLVGQSNQPQHF

V gene: TRBV11-2
D gene: .
J gene: TRBJ2-7
clone size: .
CDR3 DNA: TGTGCCAGCAGTTCAACCCTAGTCAGCTCCTACGAGCAGTACTTC
CDR3 protein: CASSSTLVSSYEQYF

V gene: TRBV4-2
D gene: .
J gene: TRBJ2-4
clone size: .
CDR3 DNA: TGTGCCAGCAGCCAAGATGGGCGAAACATTCAGTACTTC
CDR3 protein: CASSQDGRNIQYF

V gene: TRBV7-3
D gene: .
J gene: TRBJ1-2
clone size: .
CDR3 DNA: TGTGCCAGCAGCTACACTCAGTTGAGTCCAAGGAGGGCCAGAATTTACTATGGCTACACCTTC
CDR3 protein: CASSYTQLSPRRARIYYGYTF

V gene: TRBV6-1
D gene: TRBD2
J gene: TRBJ2-7
clone size: .
CDR3 DNA: TGTGCCAGCAGTGAGTATGGCGCGGGAGGGGTCTACGAGCAGTACTTC
CDR3 protein: CASSEYGAGGVYEQYF

V gene: TRBV11-3
D gene: .
J gene: TRBJ2-3
clone size: once
CDR3 DNA: TGTGCCAGCAGCTCAGTGCCAGGGGGGGATACGCAGTATTTT
CDR3 protein: CASSSVPGGDTQYF

V gene: TRBV10-2
D gene: .
J gene: TRBJ1-2
clone size: .
CDR3 DNA: TGCGCCAGCTCTCCCGTCCACCATTCAGACTATGGCTACACCTTC
CDR3 protein: CASSPVHHSDYGYTF

V gene: TRBV19
D gene: .
J gene: TRBJ2-1
clone size: .
CDR3 DNA: TGTGCCAGTAGTATACCCCCCGCGCCCTACAATGAGCAGTTCTTC
CDR3 protein: CASSIPPAPYNEQFF

V gene: TRBV6-1
D gene: TRBD1
J gene: TRBJ2-7
clone size: .
CDR3 DNA: TGTGCCAGCAGTGAAAAGGGACAGGGGGCTTCCGAGCAGTACTTC
CDR3 protein: CASSEKGQGASEQYF

V gene: TRBV30
D gene: TRBD1
J gene: TRBJ2-4
clone size: .
CDR3 DNA: TGTGCCTGGAGTGTTTTGACAGGGGATGTCGACAAAAACATTCAGTACTTC
CDR3 protein: CAWSVLTGDVDKNIQYF

V gene: TRBV7-9
D gene: .
J gene: TRBJ1-2
clone size: .
CDR3 DNA: TGTGCCAGCAGCTCCCAGGGGTATGGCTACACCTTC
CDR3 protein: CASSSQGYGYTF

V gene: TRBV27
D gene: .
J gene: TRBJ1-5
clone size: .
CDR3 DNA: TGTGCCAGCAGTCTCAACGGGGGGAATCAGCCCCAGCATTTT
CDR3 protein: CASSLNGGNQPQHF

V gene: TRBV2
D gene: .
J gene: TRBJ2-7
clone size: once
CDR3 DNA: TGTGCCAGCAGCGAACGACACGCCTACGAGCAGTACTTC
CDR3 protein: CASSERHAYEQYF

V gene: TRBV7-6
D gene: TRBD2
J gene: TRBJ2-3
clone size: .
CDR3 DNA: TGTGCCAGCAGCTTAGTCAGTAGCGGGGACCTGAATACGCAGTATTTT
CDR3 protein: CASSLVSSGDLNTQYF

V gene: TRBV7-8
D gene: TRBD1
J gene: TRBJ2-7
clone size: .
CDR3 DNA: TGTGCCAGCAGCCCACGAGGACAGGCCTACGAGCAGTACTTC
CDR3 protein: CASSPRGQAYEQYF

V gene: TRBV6-5
D gene: TRBD2
J gene: TRBJ2-7
clone size: .
CDR3 DNA: TGTGCCAGCAGGCGTTCTAGCGGGACCCACTACGAGCAGTACTTC
CDR3 protein: CASRRSSGTHYEQYF

V gene: TRBV5-1
D gene: TRBD2
J gene: TRBJ2-1
clone size: .
CDR3 DNA: TGCGCCAGCAGCTTGGCCCCGACTAGCGGCCTAAGCTCCTACAATGAGCAGTTCTTC
CDR3 protein: CASSLAPTSGLSSYNEQFF

V gene: TRBV30
D gene: TRBD1
J gene: TRBJ1-5
clone size: .
CDR3 DNA: TGTGCCTGGAGGACCCCCTTGGGACAGGGCAATCAGCCCCAGCATTTT
CDR3 protein: CAWRTPLGQGNQPQHF

V gene: TRBV28
D gene: TRBD2
J gene: TRBJ2-7
clone size: .
CDR3 DNA: TGTGCCAGCAGTTTGGGGAGGGTACCCTACGAGCAGTACTTC
CDR3 protein: CASSLGRVPYEQYF

V gene: TRBV9
D gene: TRBD1
J gene: TRBJ2-5
clone size: .
CDR3 DNA: TGTGCCAGCAGCCCCCGCGACAGGGATCAAGAGACCCAGTACTTC
CDR3 protein: CASSPRDRDQETQYF